The source of this T cell receptor beta chain is a study of T cells after yellow fever vaccination. In this sample, this clonotype turned up many times. TCRdb called the 5' RACE reads again in MiXCR, with one record for every CDR3 protein. Of under 500,000 distinct CDR3 sequences in the sample, 15% to 20% were seen once. The sample here was PBMCs, taken before the yellow fever booster vaccination. This clonotype originated in a man between 18 and 35 years old who received the YFV17D yellow fever vaccine.

The CDR3, as DNA: TGCAGTGCCCTCTCGGCCCTATACAATGAGCAGTTCTTC. Its protein is CSALSALYNEQFF. J is TRBJ2-1 and V is TRBV20-1; D is uncertain. There are 13 residues in the CDR3. The V gene lost 6 bases and the J gene lost 4 bases, with 13 bases spanning the gap. Germline-derived CDR1 and CDR2 are DFQATT and SNEGSKA (reference sequence).